This T cell receptor (beta chain) originates from a study of cytomegalovirus exposure and HLA in healthy donors. About this clone: Antigen: not known.

J lost 0 bases, V lost 7 bases, and 2 bases had no gene match. The CDR3 length is 14 residues. Germline CDR1 is SNHLY and CDR2 is FYNNEI. Study-wide results and limits: Reports described diagnosis of cytomegalovirus status by the classifier as highly specific and sensitive. As immune exposure information, only CMV serostatus was available.

Vbeta (60) and Jbeta (13) primers were used in the PCR. Here immunoSEQ multiplex PCR was the method, and the copy in TCRdb shows in-frame clones only, minus some. The data show 150,000 to 200,000 clones, 70% to 80% seen once. The sequenced sample was PBMCs. The rearrangement uses TRBV2 and TRBJ2-2; 7 bases are shared with TRBD2. This TCR was recovered from a woman in her twenties or thirties in good health and CMV-seropositive. The CDR3 sequence is CASKGLANTGELFF. In nucleotides, the CDR3 is TGTGCCAGCAAAGGACTAGCGAACACCGGGGAGCTGTTTTTT.